The T cell receptor beta chain under discussion was sequenced for a study of blood T cells in healthy people across ages. With a J-beta primer mix and a sample-barcoded 5' primer, a second PCR ran about 7 to 12 cycles. TCRdb ran MiXCR on the 5' RACE reads and lists one entry per CDR3 protein. The data show about a million distinct CDR3 sequences, approximately 50% seen once. Sequencing was done on a sample of blood. The clonotype comes from an older woman in good health.

CDR3 sequence (DNA): TGCGCCAGCAGCCGCACCCATGAGCAGTTCTTC. This gives the protein CASSRTHEQFF. The V gene is TRBV5-1, the J gene TRBJ2-1; D is uncertain. V was pared by 4 bases and J by 8 bases, with 7 bases between. CDR3 size: 11 residues. Per the germline V gene, CDR1 is SGHRS and CDR2 is YFSETQ.